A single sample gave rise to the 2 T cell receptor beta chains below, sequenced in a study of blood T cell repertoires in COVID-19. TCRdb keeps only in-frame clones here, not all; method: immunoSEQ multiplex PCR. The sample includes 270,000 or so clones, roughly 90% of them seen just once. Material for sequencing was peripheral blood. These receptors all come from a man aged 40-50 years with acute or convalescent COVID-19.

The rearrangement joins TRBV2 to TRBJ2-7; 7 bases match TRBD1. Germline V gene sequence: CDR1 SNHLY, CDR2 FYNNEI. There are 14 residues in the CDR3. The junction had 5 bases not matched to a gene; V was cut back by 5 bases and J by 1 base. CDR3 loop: CASSTQGTSYEQYF. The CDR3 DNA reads TGTGCCAGCAGTACACAGGGGACGTCCTACGAGCAGTACTTC.

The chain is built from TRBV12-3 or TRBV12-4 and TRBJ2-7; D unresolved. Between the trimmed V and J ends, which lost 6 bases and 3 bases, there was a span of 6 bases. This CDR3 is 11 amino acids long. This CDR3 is CASSHYYEQYF. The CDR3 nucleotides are TGTGCCAGCAGCCACTACTACGAGCAGTACTTC.